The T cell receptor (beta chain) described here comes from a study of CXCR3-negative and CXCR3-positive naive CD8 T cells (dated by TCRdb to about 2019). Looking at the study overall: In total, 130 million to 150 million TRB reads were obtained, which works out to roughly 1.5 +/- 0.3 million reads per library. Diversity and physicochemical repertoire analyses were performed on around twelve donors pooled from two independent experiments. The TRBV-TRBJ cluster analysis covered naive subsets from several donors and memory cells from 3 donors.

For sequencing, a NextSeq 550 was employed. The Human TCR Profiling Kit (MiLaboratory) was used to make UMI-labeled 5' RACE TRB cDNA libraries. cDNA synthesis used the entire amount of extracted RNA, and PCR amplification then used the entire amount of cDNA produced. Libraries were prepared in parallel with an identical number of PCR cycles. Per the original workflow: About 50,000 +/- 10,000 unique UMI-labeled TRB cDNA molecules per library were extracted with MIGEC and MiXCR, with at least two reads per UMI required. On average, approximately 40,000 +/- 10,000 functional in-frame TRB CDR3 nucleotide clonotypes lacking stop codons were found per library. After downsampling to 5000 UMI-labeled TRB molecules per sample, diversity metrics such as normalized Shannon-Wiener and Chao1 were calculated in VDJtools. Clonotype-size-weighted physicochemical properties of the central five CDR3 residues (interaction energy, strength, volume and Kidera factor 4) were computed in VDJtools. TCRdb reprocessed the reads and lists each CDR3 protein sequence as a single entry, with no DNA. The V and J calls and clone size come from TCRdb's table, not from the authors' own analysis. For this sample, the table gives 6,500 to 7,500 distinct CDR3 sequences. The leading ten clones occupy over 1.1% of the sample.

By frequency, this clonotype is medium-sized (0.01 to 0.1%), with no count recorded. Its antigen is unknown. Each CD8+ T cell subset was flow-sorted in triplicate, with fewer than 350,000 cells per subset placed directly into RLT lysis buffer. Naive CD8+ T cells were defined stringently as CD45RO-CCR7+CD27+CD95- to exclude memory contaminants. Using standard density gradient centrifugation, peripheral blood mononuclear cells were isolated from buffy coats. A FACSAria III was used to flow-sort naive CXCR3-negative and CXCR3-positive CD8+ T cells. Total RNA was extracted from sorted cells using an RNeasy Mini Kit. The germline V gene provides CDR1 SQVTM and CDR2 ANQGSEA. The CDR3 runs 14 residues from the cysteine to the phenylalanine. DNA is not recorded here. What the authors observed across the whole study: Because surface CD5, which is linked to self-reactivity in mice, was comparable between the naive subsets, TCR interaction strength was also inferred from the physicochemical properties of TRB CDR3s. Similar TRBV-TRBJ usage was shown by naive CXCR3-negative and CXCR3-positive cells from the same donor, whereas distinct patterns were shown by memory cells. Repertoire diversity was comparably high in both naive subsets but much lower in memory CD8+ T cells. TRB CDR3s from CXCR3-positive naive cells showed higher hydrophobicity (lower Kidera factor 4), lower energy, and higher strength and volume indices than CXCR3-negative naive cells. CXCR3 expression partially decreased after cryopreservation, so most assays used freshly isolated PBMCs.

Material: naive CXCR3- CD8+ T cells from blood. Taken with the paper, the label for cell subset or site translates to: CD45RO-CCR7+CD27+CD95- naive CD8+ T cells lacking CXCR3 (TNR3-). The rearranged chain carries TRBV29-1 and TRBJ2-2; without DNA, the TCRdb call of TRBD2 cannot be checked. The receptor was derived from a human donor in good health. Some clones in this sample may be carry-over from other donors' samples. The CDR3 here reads CSVVISGRSGELFF.